This TCR beta chain was found in a study of T cells in narcolepsy. Study summary: Donors had narcolepsy type 1 or type 2, or were healthy controls. The study, taken as a whole, reports: In some patient and control memory CD4+ samples, autoreactive clones were absent. Autoreactive HCRT-specific and TRIB2-specific clonotypes were marked in same-patient CSF-versus-blood CD4+ comparisons. Autoreactive clonotypes reportedly recurred in blood of same and different patients, not controls.

Measured with immunoSEQ multiplex PCR; TCRdb has only the in-frame clones, and not every one. The profile shows around 20,000 clones, 92% of them singletons. V dropped 0 bases and J dropped 8 bases, with 14 bases sitting between them. Germline CDR1 is KGHSH and CDR2 is LQKENI. This CDR3 region has 15 residues. For this clone: What it binds is not known.

The TCR comes from a human donor with narcolepsy. The rearrangement uses TRBV18 and TRBJ2-1; tentative D call: TRBD1 (5 bases). What was sequenced was CD45RA- memory CD4+ T cells from PBMCs. The CDR3 DNA follows: TGTGCCAGCTCACCACCGCGGACATTTAACGATGAGCAGTTCTTC. Protein: CASSPPRTFNDEQFF. The whole variable domain, filled in from reference TRBV18 and TRBJ2-1, reads NAGVMQNPRHLVRRRGQEARLRCSPMKGHSHVYWYRQLPEEGLKFMVYLQKENIIDESGMPKERFSAEFPKEGPSILRIQQVVRGDSAAYFCASSPPRTFNDEQFFGPGTRLTVL.